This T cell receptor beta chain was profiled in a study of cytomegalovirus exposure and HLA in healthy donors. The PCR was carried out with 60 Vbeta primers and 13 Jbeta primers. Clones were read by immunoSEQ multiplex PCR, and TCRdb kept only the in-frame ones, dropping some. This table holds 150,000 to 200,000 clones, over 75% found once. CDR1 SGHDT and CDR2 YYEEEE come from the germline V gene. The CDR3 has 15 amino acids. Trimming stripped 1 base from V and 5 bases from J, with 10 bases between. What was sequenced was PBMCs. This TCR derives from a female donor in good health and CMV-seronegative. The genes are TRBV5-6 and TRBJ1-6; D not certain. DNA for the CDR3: TGTGCCAGCAGCTTGCTTCCAGCGGATAATTCACCCCTCCACTTT. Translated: CASSLLPADNSPLHF.